Detailed here is one TCR beta chain. This clone's antigen is unknown. No much larger clone is present one base from it, and per-base qualities are unavailable. The germline V gene yields SGHTA for CDR1 and FQGTGA for CDR2. From cysteine to phenylalanine, the CDR3 is 14 amino acids long. Only the CDR3 part of the read is kept: 42 bases, read in frame from the first base. V is clipped by 5 bases and J by 7 bases, and the sequence between their germline boundaries is 17 bases long. This record belongs to a study of blood T cell repertoires in COVID-19 (dated by TCRdb to between 2020 and 2021). General notes on the study: Samples from collaborators originated in the United States, Italy and Spain and spanned both the acute and convalescent phases of COVID-19. Subjects who had been exposed to COVID-19, were actively infected with it, or had recovered from it provided the deeply sampled blood TCRbeta repertoires that made up the dataset. The repertoires were made available in a free public database intended to serve as a resource for research on the immune response to SARS-CoV-2. Where available, HLA class I and class II types were taken from metadata supplied by the sample provider and were not determined by assay-based typing. Nearly every sample came with metadata listing a de-identified subject ID, COVID-19 status, age in years and sex. The samples were drawn from the first 160 participants of the ongoing ImmuneRACE study and from over a thousand subjects provided by 6 global collaborators. The material from the prospective study consisted of cDNA or gDNA derived from T cells, B-cell-depleted T cells, or PBMCs.

General study outcomes and caveats: How much clinical and demographic metadata was included differed by source and by participant, and the metadata was provided uncurated.

In the prospective study, participants were about 18 to 100 years old, resided in 20 to 30 geographic areas of the United States, and were enrolled through a virtual design. In the prospective study, participants were assigned to cohorts based on the clinical history participants reported in a screening survey and a study questionnaire. ImmuneRACE Cohort 3 recovered participants were defined by two consecutive negative NP/OP PCR tests, healthcare professional clearance, or symptom resolution. Each participant in the prospective study had whole blood, serum and a nasopharyngeal or oropharyngeal swab collected by mobile phlebotomists. Additional blood draws and questionnaires over an approximately 2-month period could optionally be provided by prospective study participants. Before DNA extraction, blood samples from the prospective study were shipped at room temperature or frozen. TCRbeta CDR3 regions were amplified from genomic DNA by means of the immunoSEQ Assay, a bias-controlled multiplex PCR. The authors' analysis ran thus. Within the assay, amplification of reference gene primers was used to estimate how many nucleated cells each sample contained. To quantify the absolute abundance of each unique TCRbeta CDR3 rearrangement, sequence reads were collapsed and filtered. For each sample, productive Simpson clonality was calculated as the square root of Simpson's diversity index across productive rearrangements. In TCRdb, the immuneACCESS table is reduced to in-frame sequences with V and J assigned. These tables do not hold every clone; where another copy was compared, an unresolved V gene accounts for under half, and the others remain unexplained. The D gene and trimming were derived from the DNA, and the V and J assignments and clone size from that table. Within this sample are around 300,000 clones, with roughly 86% of them counted one time only. About 1% of the sample is taken by the ten largest.

The sample taken for sequencing was PBMCs or T cells enriched from blood (not recorded which). The receptor chain draws on TRBV7-3 and TRBJ1-2; the D gene is perhaps TRBD1, on 5 matching bases. The receptor was isolated from a young woman who had recovered from COVID-19. The nucleotides are TGTGCCAGCAGCCCAAGCGGGACGGCCGGTGGCTACACCTTC. It encodes CASSPSGTAGGYTF.